This TCR beta chain stems from a study of early stage breast cancer tumors. Study-wide context: About 70% of the 16 invasive tumors were ER+, PR+ and HER2-. Among around twelve ER+/PR+/HER2- tumors, eight were ductal, four lobular. Each sample averaged around 10-fold read coverage. Study observations and caveats: Comparing each tissue with blood distinguished tumor from normal in about 90% of the 16 patients.

Comments on this clone: As yet, its antigen is unknown.

CDR3 length equals 13 residues. CDR1 and CDR2 from the germline V gene are MNHNS and SASEGT. Method: immunoSEQ multiplex PCR; TCRdb's copy keeps in-frame clones and lacks some. The profile covers tens of thousands of clones, with about 89% appearing a single time and roughly 5% taken by the ten largest. This TCR came from a person aged 70 to 80 with breast cancer. The gene calls are TRBV6-1 and TRBJ2-7; TRBD2 matches at 12 bases. Specimen: blood. The chain's CDR3 is CATLTSGRVEQYF. The CDR3 DNA reads as TGTGCTACCCTGACTAGCGGGAGAGTAGAGCAGTACTTC.